Below are 29 T cell receptor beta chains sequenced from a single sample in a study of blood T cell repertoires in COVID-19. The method was immunoSEQ multiplex PCR; TCRdb's version includes in-frame clones alone and lacks a portion of them. The sample contains 200,000 to 250,000 clones, about 89% of which appear only once. The sample was peripheral blood. All receptors come from a middle-aged woman with acute or convalescent COVID-19.

The V gene is TRBV5-1, the J gene TRBJ1-1, with no clear D. V was pared by 4 bases and J by 1 base, with 8 bases between. CDR1 SGHRS and CDR2 YFSETQ come from the germline V gene. The CDR3 is 13 amino acids. The CDR3 nucleotides are TGCGCCAGCAGCGAGGGAGAGAACACTGAAGCTTTCTTT. Its protein is CASSEGENTEAFF.

This chain joins TRBV7-3 and TRBJ2-3; perhaps TRBD1 as D (5 bases). This CDR3 has 15 amino acids. V dropped 3 bases and J dropped 4 bases, with 14 bases sitting between them. Looked up from germline, CDR1 is SGHTA and CDR2 is FQGTGA. The CDR3 loop is CASSFTGAEADTQYF. The CDR3 region has the DNA TGTGCCAGCAGCTTCACTGGGGCTGAGGCAGATACGCAGTATTTT.

CDR3 loop: CASSPGVATDTQYF. The CDR3 DNA is TGTGCCAGCAGCCCAGGGGTAGCCACAGATACGCAGTATTTT. This chain links TRBV9 with TRBJ2-3, with TRBD1 as a possible D gene (6 bases). The V end was cut by 4 bases, the J end by 2 bases, with 11 bases between. CDR1 and CDR2 (germline): SGDLS, YYNGEE. The CDR3 runs to 14 residues.

The chain has TRBV2 and TRBJ1-4; 8 bases fit TRBD1. The V gene's germline CDR1 is SNHLY and CDR2 FYNNEI. This CDR3 has 14 amino acids. Germline trimming cut 9 bases from V and 3 bases from J; bases unmatched to any gene: 6. CDR3 sequence reads: CASIQGEANEKLFF. CDR3 DNA: TGTGCCAGTATACAGGGGGAGGCTAATGAAAAACTGTTTTTT.

V usage is TRBV28 and J usage is TRBJ2-7; tentatively, D is TRBD1 (6 bases). Germline V gene sequence: CDR1 MDHEN, CDR2 SYDVKM. The CDR3 is made up of 14 amino acids. Between the trimmed V and J ends, which lost 3 bases and 3 bases, there was a span of 12 bases. CDR3 bases: TGTGCCAGCAGTTTTCAGGGGTCCGTCTACGAGCAGTACGTC. This gives the protein CASSFQGSVYEQYV.

The chain recombines TRBV19 with TRBJ1-5; 7 bases are a match to TRBD1. CDR1 and CDR2 (germline): LNHDA, SQIVND (reference sequence). After removal of 6 bases from V and 7 bases from J, the junction contained 3 bases not matched to a gene. The CDR3 sequence is 12 residues long. The CDR3 loop reads CASSRDRQPQHF. DNA of the CDR3: TGTGCCAGTAGCCGGGACAGACAGCCCCAGCATTTT.

The CDR3 region has the DNA TGTGCCAGCAGTGTCCGGGGAGGCTATGGCTACACCTTC. The encoded protein is CASSVRGGYGYTF. The V and J genes are TRBV2 and TRBJ1-2; no definite D call. The germline CDR1 and CDR2 sequences are SNHLY and FYNNEI. The CDR3 spans 13 residues. V lost 4 bases to trimming and J lost 4 bases, with 10 bases between them.

A single count supports this clone. DNA for the CDR3: TGTGCTAGTGGTTTGGCTCCCAGAGGGGGCGACTATTTT. It codes for CASGLAPRGGDYF. J is TRBJ2-3 and V is TRBV12-5; 7 nucleotides agree with TRBD1. This CDR3 is 13 amino acids long. The V segment lost 1 base and the J segment 15 bases; nucleotides outside the gene matches: 10. Germline CDR1 LGHNT, CDR2 FRNRAP.

The chain has TRBV19 and TRBJ2-2, with D perhaps matching TRBD1 (6 bases). CDR1 is LNHDA and CDR2 is SQIVND in the germline V gene (reference sequence). The CDR3 is made up of 13 amino acids. Trimming took 6 bases from V and 2 from J, leaving 7 bases between them. In DNA form, the CDR3 reads TGTGCCAGTAGAGGGGGAAACACCGGGGAGCTGTTTTTT. Translating gives CASRGGNTGELFF.

This clone was observed a handful of times. The rearrangement uses TRBV24-1 and TRBJ1-1, with D possibly being TRBD1 (5 bases). V lost 4 bases and J 7 bases, leaving 9 bases between the germline ends. The germline CDR1 and CDR2 sequences are KGHDR and SFDVKD. The CDR3 is made up of 12 amino acids. The CDR3 sequence: CATSDGGLEAFF. CDR3 sequence (DNA): TGTGCCACCAGTGACGGGGGTCTTGAAGCTTTCTTT.

This rearrangement joins TRBV19 to TRBJ1-2; tentatively, D is TRBD1 (5 bases). The CDR3 has 15 amino acids. With 1 base removed from V and 4 bases from J, the gap between germline ends came to 13 bases. Germline assignment: CDR1 LNHDA and CDR2 SQIVND (reference sequence). The DNA for the CDR3 is TGTGCCAGTAGTATAGTGGCAGGACACCCCTATGGCTACACCTTC. Translated: CASSIVAGHPYGYTF.

This rearrangement joins TRBV19 to TRBJ1-2, with 12 bases aligning to TRBD1. V dropped 7 bases and J dropped 5; count of bases not matched to a gene: 5. Germline V gene data show CDR1 as LNHDA and CDR2 as SQIVND (reference sequence). The CDR3 spans 14 residues. CDR3 bases: TGTGCCAGTACACGGGGACAGGGGGCGTATGGCTACACCTTC. Protein product: CASTRGQGAYGYTF.

This chain joins TRBV3-1 (or the pseudogene TRBV3-2) and TRBJ1-2; D remains unclear. Trimming removed 1 base from V and 6 bases from J, with 12 bases in between. The germline gives CDR1 LGHDT, CDR2 YNNKEL (reference sequence). CDR3 size: 14 residues. The CDR3 DNA follows: TGTGCCAGCAGCCAAGTTAACAGTATTAATGGCTACACCTTC. The encoded protein is CASSQVNSINGYTF.

This sequence joins TRBV23-1 and TRBJ1-6, with 7 bases aligning to TRBD1. TRBV23-1 is given ORF status, its function remaining uncertain. V was clipped by 8 bases and J by 5 bases; unmatched bases: 9. The CDR3 length is 15 residues. CDR3 nucleotide sequence: TGCGCCAGCCGAATGACAGGGTTTGATAATTCACCCCTCCACTTT. It is translated as CASRMTGFDNSPLHF.

The CDR3 DNA is TGTGCCAGCAGTTTCCAGGGTGTGGAGACCCAGTACTTC. It translates to CASSFQGVETQYF. This rearrangement joins TRBV12-3 or TRBV12-4 to TRBJ2-5, with D tentatively TRBD1 (5 bases). There are 13 residues in the CDR3. V was cut by 3 bases and J by 5 bases, with 10 bases left in between.

This sequence joins TRBV6-5 and TRBJ2-5; a possible D gene is TRBD2 (5 bases). The germline V and J ends were trimmed by 4 bases and 0 bases, with 12 bases remaining between them. Germline-derived CDR1 and CDR2 are MNHEY and SVGAGI. This CDR3 has 15 amino acids. In nucleotides, the CDR3 is TGTGCCAGCAGTTTCTCAACGGGAAACCAAGAGACCCAGTACTTC. Translation gives CASSFSTGNQETQYF.

This clone appeared a few times. The chain recombines TRBV29-1 with TRBJ2-1; D gene uncertain. Trimming took off 3 bases at V and 9 bases at J, with 15 bases between the two ends. The CDR3 extends over 13 amino acids. The germline V gene encodes CDR1 SQVTM and CDR2 ANQGSEA. The CDR3 here is CSVEGVRMGEQFF. For the CDR3, the DNA is TGCAGCGTTGAGGGTGTGAGGATGGGTGAGCAGTTCTTC.

The gene calls are TRBV7-2 and TRBJ1-1; a weak D match, TRBD1 (5 bases). The V end lost 5 bases, the J end lost 0 bases, and 16 bases lay between the germline ends. From germline, CDR1 is SGHTA and CDR2 FQGNSA. The CDR3 sequence is 16 residues long. In nucleotides, the CDR3 is TGTGCCAGCAGCCGGGGCGGAGGGGCGCTGAACACTGAAGCTTTCTTT. Translation gives CASSRGGGALNTEAFF. The full variable domain, with the rest looked up from reference TRBV7-2 and TRBJ1-1, is GAGVSQSPSNKVTEKGKDVELRCDPISGHTALYWYRQSLGQGLEFLIYFQGNSAPDKSGLPSDRFSAERTGGSVSTLTIQRTQQEDSAVYLCASSRGGGALNTEAFFGQGTRLTVV.

V is TRBV6-6 and J is TRBJ1-2; 8 bases line up with TRBD1. Germline V gene data show CDR1 as MNHNY and CDR2 as SVGAGI (reference sequence). The J segment lost 0 bases and the V segment lost 6 bases, leaving 6 bases of the junction unmatched. The CDR3 length is 15 residues. The CDR3 nucleotides read TGTGCCAGCAGAAACGTACAGGGGGCTAACTATGGCTACACCTTC. Translation: CASRNVQGANYGYTF.

This clone was detected once. The rearrangement uses TRBV6-5 and TRBJ1-4; a possible D gene is TRBD1 (6 bases). There are 14 residues in the CDR3. Germline V gene sequence: CDR1 MNHEY, CDR2 SVGAGI. Trimming shortened V by 7 bases and J by 7 bases, and 16 bases separated the two germline ends. The CDR3 nucleotides are TGTGCCAGCAAAACGCGGGGGCGTGGTGAAAAACTGTTTTTT. Translating it yields CASKTRGRGEKLFF.

In its sample, this clone was seen once. The chain uses TRBV5-1 and TRBJ1-2; 7 nucleotides agree with TRBD1. The germline V gene encodes CDR1 SGHRS and CDR2 YFSETQ. Germline trimming cut 4 bases from V and 4 bases from J; bases unmatched to any gene: 10. CDR3 length equals 15 residues. In DNA, the CDR3 is TGCGCCAGCAGCACGGAATACAGGGGTCCCTATGGCTACACCTTC. This gives the protein CASSTEYRGPYGYTF.

J is TRBJ2-1 and V is TRBV7-3; no clear D. Per the germline V gene, CDR1 is SGHTA and CDR2 is FQGTGA. With 1 base removed from V and 0 bases from J, the gap between germline ends came to 10 bases. The CDR3 extends over 16 amino acids. The CDR3 DNA reads as TGTGCCAGCAGCTTAAACGCGGTAAGCTCCTACAATGAGCAGTTCTTC. Translated: CASSLNAVSSYNEQFF.

J is TRBJ1-6 and V is TRBV5-5, with D tentatively TRBD1 (5 bases). Germline V CDR1 and CDR2: SGHKS, YYEKEE (reference sequence). Trimming left V 5 bases short and J 0 bases short, with 15 bases between. The CDR3 extends over 17 amino acids. The CDR3 DNA sequence: TGTGCCAGCAGGCGGGACTCGGCGAGCTCCTATAATTCACCCCTCCACTTT. Its translation: CASRRDSASSYNSPLHF.

The rearrangement joins TRBV5-6 to TRBJ1-2; 7 bases align to TRBD1. The CDR3 runs to 14 residues. V dropped 0 bases and J dropped 8; count of bases not matched to a gene: 7. Germline V lookup: CDR1 SGHDT, CDR2 YYEEEE. The CDR3, as DNA: TGTGCCAGCAGCTTGGCTGGGGACAGCTGGGGCTACACCTTC. Translated, it gives CASSLAGDSWGYTF. Using reference TRBV5-6 and TRBJ1-2 for the parts outside the CDR3, the full variable domain is DAGVTQSPTHLIKTRGQQVTLRCSPKSGHDTVSWYQQALGQGPQFIFQYYEEEERQRGNFPDRFSGHQFPNYSSELNVNALLLGDSALYLCASSLAGDSWGYTFGSGTRLTVV.

This chain links TRBV27 with TRBJ2-3; the match to TRBD2 covers 16 bases. The CDR3 consists of 16 residues. V shed 5 bases and J 6 bases; nucleotides not matched to a gene: 5. Per the germline V gene, CDR1 is MNHEY and CDR2 is SMNVEV (reference sequence). DNA of the CDR3: TGTGCCAGCAGTGCCGGGACTAGCGGGGGGGCGGATACGCAGTATTTT. It translates to CASSAGTSGGADTQYF.

The CDR3 DNA reads TGTGCCAGCAGCCAAGAACGCCCGGCCGGGGGGATCAACACAGATACGCAGTATTTT. Protein: CASSQERPAGGINTDTQYF. The rearrangement joins TRBV4-2 to TRBJ2-3; 7 bases match TRBD2. J gave up 2 bases and V 0 bases, and 14 bases lay outside the gene matches. This CDR3 is 19 amino acids long. Looked up from germline, CDR1 is LGHNA and CDR2 is YNFKEQ.

This chain uses TRBV6-5 with TRBJ1-2, with D perhaps TRBD1 (5 bases). The V and J ends lost 2 bases and 8 bases respectively, with 15 bases between them. The CDR3 loop spans 14 amino acids. Germline lookup yields CDR1 MNHEY and CDR2 SVGAGI. CDR3: CASSYRGDRQGYTF. DNA for the CDR3: TGTGCCAGCAGTTACCGGGGGGATCGGCAAGGCTACACCTTC.

The chain couples TRBV3-1 (or the pseudogene TRBV3-2) to TRBJ1-2; the D is unclear. This CDR3 comprises 13 residues. The V gene lost 3 bases and the J gene lost 3 bases, with 8 bases spanning the gap. Germline CDR1 LGHDT, CDR2 YNNKEL (reference sequence). CDR3: CASSQDSYYGYTF. As DNA, the CDR3 is TGTGCCAGCAGCCAGGACTCATACTATGGCTACACCTTC.

This rearrangement joins TRBV24-1 to TRBJ1-5; the D gene is possibly TRBD1 (5 bases). Deletions cut 4 bases from V and 7 bases from J, with 16 bases between. Germline CDR1 is KGHDR and CDR2 is SFDVKD. CDR3 length: 15 residues. The CDR3 protein is CATSDPGQGGQPQHF. CDR3 nucleotide sequence: TGTGCCACCAGTGACCCCGGGCAGGGCGGACAGCCCCAGCATTTT.